Following are 26 T cell receptor beta chains from one sample sequenced in a study of blood T cell repertoires in COVID-19. Profiling relied on immunoSEQ multiplex PCR, and the TCRdb table lists in-frame clones only, not all of them. In the table there are approximately 200,000 clones, about nine tenths of which are singletons. Sequenced input: peripheral blood. The receptor source for this set is a man between 65 and 85 years old with acute or convalescent COVID-19.

This CDR3 is CASSENRKQFF. The CDR3 region has the DNA TGTGCCAGCAGTGAGAACAGGAAGCAGTTCTTC. The rearrangement joins TRBV6-1 to TRBJ2-1, with D possibly TRBD1 on 5 matching bases. Deletions cut 3 bases from V and 11 bases from J, with 8 bases between. Germline lookup yields CDR1 MNHNS and CDR2 SASEGT. The CDR3 spans 11 residues.

The chain combines TRBV11-1 with TRBJ2-1; 10 bases align to TRBD2. The CDR3 totals 14 residues. V was pared by 4 bases and J by 7 bases, with 4 bases of the junction left unmatched. The germline V gene has CDR1 SGHAT and CDR2 FQDESV (reference sequence). This chain's CDR3 is CASSSGLAMNEQFF. CDR3 coding DNA: TGTGCCAGCAGCTCGGGACTAGCGATGAATGAGCAGTTCTTC.

The chain has TRBV30 and TRBJ1-1; D possibly corresponds to TRBD1 (6 bases). Deletions cut 3 bases from V and 2 bases from J, with 13 bases between. The V gene's germline CDR1 is GTSNPN and CDR2 SVGIG (reference sequence). The CDR3 has 14 amino acids. DNA of the CDR3: TGTGCCTGGAGCGCTGGACAGACTAACACTGAAGCTTTCTTT. Protein sequence: CAWSAGQTNTEAFF.

This chain links TRBV7-3 with TRBJ2-2; a weak D match, TRBD2 (6 bases). CDR1 SGHTA and CDR2 FQGTGA come from the germline V gene. The CDR3 has 16 residues. The germline V and J ends were trimmed by 3 bases and 1 base, with 12 bases remaining between them. CDR3 nucleotides: TGTGCCAGCAGCTTTCCGGGGGACGGGAACACCGGGGAGCTGTTTTTT. This codes for CASSFPGDGNTGELFF. Variable domain in full (rest from reference TRBV7-3 and TRBJ2-2): GAGVSQTPSNKVTEKGKYVELRCDPISGHTALYWYRQSLGQGPEFLIYFQGTGAADDSGLPNDRFFAVRPEGSVSTLKIQRTERGDSAVYLCASSFPGDGNTGELFFGEGSRLTVL.

The J gene is TRBJ1-1, the V gene TRBV4-1; D remains ambiguous. Germline CDR1 MGHRA, CDR2 YSYEKL. This CDR3 comprises 16 residues. V was shortened by 0 bases and J by 0 bases, with 11 bases between the two germline ends. CDR3 in amino acids: CASSQDSGIMNTEAFF. The CDR3 nucleotides are TGCGCCAGCAGCCAAGATAGCGGGATCATGAACACTGAAGCTTTCTTT.

The rearrangement joins TRBV19 to TRBJ1-5; no firm D call. V dropped 7 bases and J dropped 2 bases, with 12 bases sitting between them. This CDR3 region has 14 residues. Per germline, CDR1 LNHDA and CDR2 SQIVND (reference sequence). The CDR3 spells CASKRMVGNQPQHF. In nucleotides, the CDR3 is TGTGCCAGTAAGCGGATGGTGGGCAATCAGCCCCAGCATTTT.

The chain is built from TRBV3-1 (or the pseudogene TRBV3-2) and TRBJ1-2; TRBD1 is a possible D gene (5 bases). Per germline, CDR1 LGHDT and CDR2 YNNKEL (reference sequence). The CDR3 spans 16 residues. Trimming left V 1 base short and J 0 bases short, with 12 bases between. For the CDR3, the DNA is TGTGCCAGCAGCCAAGGGACAAGACATACTAACTATGGCTACACCTTC. This codes for CASSQGTRHTNYGYTF.

V gene TRBV18 combines with J gene TRBJ1-1, with 9 bases aligning to TRBD1. CDR1 KGHSH and CDR2 LQKENI come from the germline V gene. The CDR3 spans 17 residues. V was clipped by 0 bases and J by 2 bases; unmatched bases: 7. The CDR3 spells CASSPPAGQGKNTEAFF. The CDR3, as DNA: TGTGCCAGCTCACCACCAGCAGGACAGGGGAAAAACACTGAAGCTTTCTTT.

V usage is TRBV9 and J usage is TRBJ1-1; 7 positions agree with TRBD1. From germline, CDR1 is SGDLS and CDR2 YYNGEE. The CDR3 covers 16 residues. V was clipped by 0 bases and J by 3 bases; unmatched bases: 8. The CDR3 DNA is TGTGCCAGCAGCGTAGGGGACAGTACGTTTTACACTGAAGCTTTCTTT. Translating it yields CASSVGDSTFYTEAFF. Combining the CDR3 with reference TRBV9 and TRBJ1-1 gives the whole variable domain DSGVTQTPKHLITATGQRVTLRCSPRSGDLSVYWYQQSLDQGLQFLIQYYNGEERAKGNILERFSAQQFPDLHSELNLSSLELGDSALYFCASSVGDSTFYTEAFFGQGTRLTVV.

V usage is TRBV6-2 or TRBV6-3 and J usage is TRBJ2-6, with D unclear. Deletions cut 4 bases from V and 0 bases from J, with 4 bases between. The CDR3 covers 14 residues. The germline gives CDR1 MNHEY, CDR2 SVGEGT. In DNA form, the CDR3 reads TGTGCCAGCAGTTTCTTCTCTGGGGCCAACGTCCTGACTTTC. Its protein product is CASSFFSGANVLTF.

This chain links TRBV19 with TRBJ2-1, with 11 bases that match TRBD2. This CDR3 is built from 15 residues. Germline-derived CDR1 and CDR2 are LNHDA and SQIVND (reference sequence). V lost 6 bases, J lost 4 bases, and 5 bases stayed unmatched. The CDR3 spells CASSMGLAEYNEQFF. The CDR3 nucleotides are TGTGCCAGTAGCATGGGACTAGCGGAGTACAATGAGCAGTTCTTC.

The chain has TRBV5-1 and TRBJ2-7; the match to TRBD2 covers 15 bases. CDR1 is SGHRS, CDR2 YFSETQ, per germline. The CDR3 covers 14 residues. The ends lost 4 bases at V and 6 bases at J; junction bases unmatched: 2. This chain's CDR3 is CASSTGLAGGEQYF. The CDR3 nucleotides are TGCGCCAGCAGCACGGGACTAGCGGGAGGCGAGCAGTACTTC. Looking up the rest from reference TRBV5-1 and TRBJ2-7 gives the full variable domain: KAGVTQTPRYLIKTRGQQVTLSCSPISGHRSVSWYQQTPGQGLQFLFEYFSETQRNKGNFPGRFSGRQFSNSRSEMNVSTLELGDSALYLCASSTGLAGGEQYFGPGTRLTVT.

The rearrangement uses TRBV19 and TRBJ2-1; TRBD2 aligns across 8 bases. The CDR3 has 16 amino acids. Looked up from germline, CDR1 is LNHDA and CDR2 is SQIVND (reference sequence). The V gene end was trimmed by 5 bases and the J gene end by 4 bases; junction bases not matched to a gene: 10. The CDR3: CASSRGLDPLYNEQFF. The CDR3 bases are TGTGCCAGTAGTCGGGGACTAGATCCCCTATACAATGAGCAGTTCTTC.

The chain joins TRBV28 to TRBJ2-1; the D gene is possibly TRBD1 (5 bases). The V end was cut by 6 bases, the J end by 5 bases, with 5 bases between. The CDR3 covers 11 residues. Germline V gene data show CDR1 as MDHEN and CDR2 as SYDVKM. CDR3 protein: CASRQDNEQFF. CDR3 coding DNA: TGTGCCAGCAGACAGGACAATGAGCAGTTCTTC.

V is TRBV7-3 and J is TRBJ2-2, with 7 bases that match TRBD1. Per the germline V gene, CDR1 is SGHTA and CDR2 is FQGTGA. V trimming: 5 bases; J trimming: 4 bases; junction bases outside the gene matches: 13. This CDR3 is 17 amino acids long. The CDR3 DNA is TGTGCCAGCAGCCTATGGTCTAGACAGGGTGCCACCGGGGAGCTGTTTTTT. This gives the protein CASSLWSRQGATGELFF. The whole variable domain, remainder taken from reference TRBV7-3 and TRBJ2-2, is GAGVSQTPSNKVTEKGKYVELRCDPISGHTALYWYRQSLGQGPEFLIYFQGTGAADDSGLPNDRFFAVRPEGSVSTLKIQRTERGDSAVYLCASSLWSRQGATGELFFGEGSRLTVL.

The chain has TRBV6-5 and TRBJ2-7; D not resolved. CDR3 length: 13 amino acids. Germline V CDR1 and CDR2: MNHEY, SVGAGI. V shed 2 bases and J shed 0 bases, with 5 bases lying between them. The CDR3 coding sequence is TGTGCCAGCAGTTACGGAGTCTCCTACGAGCAGTACTTC. Encoded protein: CASSYGVSYEQYF.

The rearrangement links TRBV7-9 to TRBJ1-2, with TRBD1 identical over 7 bases. V was clipped by 5 bases and J by 0 bases; unmatched bases: 12. This CDR3 is built from 17 residues. Germline V gene lookup returns CDR1 SEHNR and CDR2 FQNEAQ (reference sequence). The CDR3 loop is CASSPYYLDRSNYGYTF. The CDR3 region has the DNA TGTGCCAGCAGCCCATACTACTTGGACAGGTCTAACTATGGCTACACCTTC.

The chain joins TRBV7-2 to TRBJ2-1, with D perhaps TRBD1 (5 bases). V was shortened by 0 bases and J by 0 bases, with 9 bases between the two germline ends. Looked up from germline, CDR1 is SGHTA and CDR2 is FQGNSA. This CDR3 has 16 residues. The CDR3: CASSLARDSSYNEQFF. Here the CDR3 DNA reads TGTGCCAGCAGCTTAGCGCGAGACAGCTCCTACAATGAGCAGTTCTTC.

This chain uses TRBV2 with TRBJ1-1; D might be TRBD1 (6 bases). The CDR3 totals 11 residues. Germline V CDR1 and CDR2: SNHLY, FYNNEI. V was cut by 4 bases and J by 11 bases, with 11 bases left in between. In nucleotides, the CDR3 is TGTGCCAGCAGTGTGACAGGACAGGCTTTCTTT. This codes for CASSVTGQAFF.

This clone was recorded once. CDR3 nucleotide sequence: TGTGCCACCAGCAGACCAGAGGGACAGGTAGTCGGGACCCAGTACTTC. It yields the protein CATSRPEGQVVGTQYF. This rearrangement joins TRBV15 to TRBJ2-5, with 8 bases identical to TRBD1. This CDR3 comprises 16 residues. Germline CDR1 LNHNV, CDR2 YYDKDF (reference sequence). The V segment lost 2 bases and the J segment 7 bases; nucleotides outside the gene matches: 12.

The gene calls are TRBV3-1 (or the pseudogene TRBV3-2) and TRBJ1-1; D is undetermined. V was clipped by 1 base and J by 2 bases, with 11 bases between them. Looked up from germline, CDR1 is LGHDT and CDR2 is YNNKEL (reference sequence). CDR3 size: 15 residues. As DNA, the CDR3 is TGTGCCAGCAGCCAAGGGGAGCTTATAAACACTGAAGCTTTCTTT. It specifies CASSQGELINTEAFF.

This sequence joins TRBV6-5 and TRBJ2-7; the match to TRBD2 covers 10 bases. With V trimmed by 0 bases and J by 5 bases, 7 bases remained unmatched. CDR1 and CDR2 (germline): MNHEY, SVGAGI. The CDR3 extends over 16 amino acids. The CDR3 DNA reads as TGTGCCAGCAGTTACTCGACGGCTAGCGGGAGCCACGAGCAGTACTTC. As protein: CASSYSTASGSHEQYF.

A single count supports this clone. This rearrangement joins TRBV7-2 to TRBJ2-6; D gene unclear. Germline V gives CDR1 SGHTA, CDR2 FQGNSA. V was cut by 7 bases and J by 4 bases, with 8 bases left in between. The CDR3 length is 13 residues. Here the CDR3 reads CASNFRGANVLTF. CDR3 nucleotides: TGTGCCAGCAACTTCCGGGGGGCCAACGTCCTGACTTTC.

This chain links TRBV14 with TRBJ1-1; a weak D match, TRBD1 (6 bases). V was cut by 3 bases and J by 1 base, with 9 bases left in between. Germline CDR1 SGHDN, CDR2 FVKESK. The CDR3 contains 14 residues. Here the CDR3 DNA reads TGTGCCAGCAGCCACGGGACAAAGAACACTGAAGCTTTCTTT. It is translated as CASSHGTKNTEAFF.

This clone appeared a few times. The gene calls are TRBV5-1 and TRBJ2-5; TRBD1 is a possible D gene (5 bases). The CDR3 loop spans 14 amino acids. The germline CDR1 and CDR2 sequences are SGHRS and YFSETQ. Between the trimmed V and J ends, which lost 3 bases and 1 base, there was a span of 10 bases. DNA for the CDR3: TGCGCCAGCAGCTCCGGACACCTCCAAGAGACCCAGTACTTC. Translating gives CASSSGHLQETQYF.

This clone showed up just a few times. The chain recombines TRBV2 with TRBJ1-2; D is perhaps TRBD1 (6 bases). Germline assignment: CDR1 SNHLY and CDR2 FYNNEI. There are 15 residues in the CDR3. V was trimmed by 2 bases and J by 4 bases, leaving 14 bases between them. This chain's CDR3 is CASSEQGPDSYGYTF. For the CDR3, the DNA is TGTGCCAGCAGTGAACAGGGGCCGGATTCCTATGGCTACACCTTC.